This T cell receptor beta chain was identified in a study of cytomegalovirus exposure and HLA in healthy donors. The PCR had 60 Vbeta and 13 Jbeta primers. Assay used: immunoSEQ multiplex PCR; TCRdb lists only in-frame clones, some missing. The sample holds 84,000 or so clones, around 85% seen once. Remarks on this clone: The antigen is not known.

Findings of the study overall: It was taken for granted in presence/absence analyses that sequencing depth across donors was roughly uniform.

Germline V gene data show CDR1 as SNHLY and CDR2 as FYNNEI. This CDR3 is built from 14 residues. Unmatched junction bases numbered 4, after V lost 1 base and J lost 6 bases. The chain couples TRBV2 to TRBJ2-3, with TRBD2 identical over 7 bases. Specimen: PBMCs. The sequence derives from a woman aged 45-60 years in good health and CMV-seronegative. The CDR3 sequence is CASSEGVGGDTQYF. The CDR3 DNA follows: TGTGCCAGCAGTGAAGGGGTGGGAGGGGATACGCAGTATTTT.